Each of the 21 T cell receptor beta chains below was sequenced from the same sample in a study of cytomegalovirus exposure and HLA in healthy donors. The study ran its PCR with 60 Vbeta and 13 Jbeta primers. Data came from immunoSEQ multiplex PCR; TCRdb stores just in-frame clones and leaves some out. The repertoire consists of around 190,000 clones, with less than 85% occurring once and the leading ten covering approximately 4.8%. The specimen sequenced was PBMCs. All receptors derive from a young man in good health and CMV-seropositive.

V and J are TRBV30 and TRBJ2-1; TRBD2 matches 13 bases. Trimming cost V 5 bases and J 8 bases; bases outside gene matches: 6. CDR1 is GTSNPN, CDR2 SVGIG, per germline (reference sequence). CDR3 length equals 14 residues. CDR3 bases: TGTGCCTGGGATCTCGGACTAGCGGGAGATGAGCAGTTCTTC. Translated: CAWDLGLAGDEQFF.

The chain joins TRBV7-9 to TRBJ1-2; 8 bases agree with TRBD1. The CDR3 runs 12 residues. The germline CDR1 and CDR2 sequences are SEHNR and FQNEAQ (reference sequence). The V segment lost 7 bases and the J segment 5 bases; nucleotides outside the gene matches: 3. CDR3 nucleotides: TGTGCCAGCAACCAGGGGGCGTATGGCTACACCTTC. Encoded protein: CASNQGAYGYTF. The full variable domain, with the rest looked up from reference TRBV7-9 and TRBJ1-2, is DTGVSQNPRHKITKRGQNVTFRCDPISEHNRLYWYRQTLGQGPEFLTYFQNEAQLEKSRLLSDRFSAERPKGSFSTLEIQRTEQGDSAMYLCASNQGAYGYTFGSGTRLTVV.

The chain links TRBV6-4 to TRBJ2-1; 9 bases agree with TRBD2. With V trimmed by 0 bases and J by 4 bases, 1 base remained unmatched. Per germline, CDR1 MRHNA and CDR2 SNTAGT. The CDR3 spans 15 residues. Here the CDR3 DNA reads TGTGCCAGCAGTGACTCCCTAGCGGGATACAATGAGCAGTTCTTC. It yields the protein CASSDSLAGYNEQFF.

V usage is TRBV28 and J usage is TRBJ2-7, with D hard to call. Trimming took off 6 bases at V and 4 bases at J, with 13 bases between the two ends. This CDR3 has 13 amino acids. Germline values: CDR1 MDHEN, CDR2 SYDVKM. CDR3 loop: CASSMTPEYEQYF. In DNA form, the CDR3 reads TGTGCCAGCAGCATGACTCCGGAGTACGAGCAGTACTTC.

The rearrangement links TRBV5-4 to TRBJ2-7; 9 nucleotides match TRBD2. Germline CDR1 SGHNT, CDR2 YYREEE (reference sequence). CDR3 length equals 14 residues. The J segment lost 9 bases and the V segment lost 2 bases, leaving 9 bases of the junction unmatched. The CDR3 coding sequence is TGTGCCAGCAGCTTAGGGCGGGAGGGGGACGGGCAGTACTTC. Residues: CASSLGREGDGQYF.

The chain is built from TRBV5-1 and TRBJ2-7; possibly TRBD1 for D (6 bases). The germline V gene has CDR1 SGHRS and CDR2 YFSETQ. CDR3 length equals 15 residues. Trimming left V 0 bases short and J 0 bases short, with 10 bases between. CDR3 loop: CASSLGTGSSYEQYF. DNA of the CDR3: TGCGCCAGCAGCTTGGGAACAGGGAGCTCCTACGAGCAGTACTTC. The full variable domain, completed using reference TRBV5-1 and TRBJ2-7, is KAGVTQTPRYLIKTRGQQVTLSCSPISGHRSVSWYQQTPGQGLQFLFEYFSETQRNKGNFPGRFSGRQFSNSRSEMNVSTLELGDSALYLCASSLGTGSSYEQYFGPGTRLTVT.

This clone has a single count. The chain has TRBV11-2 and TRBJ2-3; TRBD2 matches 11 bases. The V gene end was trimmed by 7 bases and the J gene end by 11 bases; junction bases not matched to a gene: 11. The CDR3 sequence is 14 residues long. The V gene's germline CDR1 is SGHAT and CDR2 FQNNGV. For the CDR3, the DNA is TGTGCCAGCACCAATAGCGGGGGGGCGATTGGGCAGTATTTT. Encoded protein: CASTNSGGAIGQYF. Supplemented by reference TRBV11-2 and TRBJ2-3, the full variable domain reads EAGVAQSPRYKIIEKRQSVAFWCNPISGHATLYWYQQILGQGPKLLIQFQNNGVVDDSQLPKDRFSAERLKGVDSTLKIQPAKLEDSAVYLCASTNSGGAIGQYFGPGTRLTVL.

CDR3 loop: CASTAGYGYTF. The CDR3, as DNA: TGCGCCAGCACCGCAGGTTATGGCTACACCTTC. V and J are TRBV4-1 and TRBJ1-2; no firm D call. The CDR3 runs to 11 residues. V was cut by 7 bases and J by 5 bases, with 8 bases left in between. Per germline, CDR1 MGHRA and CDR2 YSYEKL.

The chain combines TRBV15 with TRBJ2-7; D unclear. With 6 bases removed from V and 7 bases from J, the gap between germline ends came to 10 bases. Germline V gene lookup returns CDR1 LNHNV and CDR2 YYDKDF (reference sequence). The CDR3 is 11 residues long. The CDR3 spells CATSALTEQYF. CDR3 DNA: TGTGCCACCAGTGCCCTTACTGAGCAGTACTTC.

The chain links TRBV6-1 to TRBJ2-3; 11 nucleotides line up with TRBD1. Per the germline V gene, CDR1 is MNHNS and CDR2 is SASEGT. The junction had 7 bases not matched to a gene; V was cut back by 6 bases and J by 5 bases. This CDR3 region has 15 residues. This CDR3 is CASRADRGRVDTQYF. The CDR3 coding sequence is TGTGCCAGCAGGGCGGACAGGGGGCGGGTAGATACGCAGTATTTT.

This chain uses TRBV27 with TRBJ2-2, with D possibly TRBD2 on 6 matching bases. Germline V gene sequence: CDR1 MNHEY, CDR2 SMNVEV (reference sequence). This CDR3 has 14 residues. V was shortened by 2 bases and J by 6 bases, with 10 bases between the two germline ends. CDR3 DNA: TGTGCCAGCAGTTTAATGGGGACTCCCGGGGAGCTGTTTTTT. Translated, it gives CASSLMGTPGELFF.

The chain links TRBV4-3 to TRBJ2-3; possibly TRBD2 for D (7 bases). The V end lost 4 bases, the J end lost 6 bases, and 17 bases lay between the germline ends. CDR3 length: 15 residues. Germline V gene data show CDR1 as LGHNA and CDR2 as YSLEER. This CDR3 reads CASSPEWGGGDTQYF. CDR3 nucleotides: TGCGCCAGCAGCCCCGAGTGGGGGGGCGGGGATACGCAGTATTTT.

The J gene is TRBJ2-7, the V gene TRBV5-8, with D perhaps matching TRBD2 (6 bases). Trimming pared 2 bases from V and 5 bases from J, leaving 26 bases between. The CDR3 runs to 18 residues. Germline lookup yields CDR1 SGHTS and CDR2 YDEGEE. The CDR3 DNA sequence: TGTGCCAGCAGCTTCTTCCTTTCGCGGGGCCGTAGAATCCACGAGCAGTACTTC. Residues: CASSFFLSRGRRIHEQYF. Full variable domain (remainder filled in from reference TRBV5-8 and TRBJ2-7): EAGVTQSPTHLIKTRGQQATLRCSPISGHTSVYWYQQALGLGLQFLLWYDEGEERNRGNFPPRFSGRQFPNYSSELNVNALELEDSALYLCASSFFLSRGRRIHEQYFGPGTRLTVT.

This clone was detected only a few times. This rearrangement joins TRBV9 to TRBJ2-1; the match to TRBD2 covers 13 bases. Unmatched junction bases numbered 12, after V lost 0 bases and J lost 9 bases. The CDR3 has 18 residues. The germline gives CDR1 SGDLS, CDR2 YYNGEE. The CDR3 DNA reads TGTGCCAGCAGCGTAGGTCTCACCGCGACTAGCGGGGGGTTTGAGCAGTTCTTC. The encoded protein is CASSVGLTATSGGFEQFF.

The chain links TRBV7-9 to TRBJ2-7; 11 bases line up with TRBD1. There are 16 residues in the CDR3. Trimming cost V 6 bases and J 3 bases; bases outside gene matches: 10. Germline lookup yields CDR1 SEHNR and CDR2 FQNEAQ (reference sequence). The CDR3 here is CASSRPPGQGVYEQYF. CDR3 bases: TGTGCCAGCAGTCGACCGCCGGGACAGGGGGTCTACGAGCAGTACTTC.

This rearrangement joins TRBV19 to TRBJ2-5; no reliable D call. This CDR3 spans 14 amino acids. The germline V gene has CDR1 LNHDA and CDR2 SQIVND (reference sequence). V was shortened by 2 bases and J by 5 bases, with 12 bases between the two germline ends. CDR3 sequence reads: CASSISQDRETQYF. The CDR3 DNA is TGTGCCAGTAGTATAAGTCAGGATCGGGAGACCCAGTACTTC.

The chain couples TRBV5-6 to TRBJ2-6; possible D gene TRBD2, 6 bases. This CDR3 has 13 residues. Per germline, CDR1 SGHDT and CDR2 YYEEEE. Between the trimmed V and J ends, which lost 4 bases and 11 bases, there was a span of 13 bases. For the CDR3, the DNA is TGTGCCAGCAGCCGGGGGTCTCCGGACGTCCTGACTTTC. Its protein is CASSRGSPDVLTF.

This clone was seen a handful of times. The rearrangement links TRBV25-1 to TRBJ1-3; 8 bases map to TRBD1. Germline V gene data show CDR1 as MGHDK and CDR2 as SYGVNS. The CDR3 length is 16 residues. The J segment lost 3 bases and the V segment lost 2 bases, leaving 6 bases of the junction unmatched. CDR3 nucleotide sequence: TGTGCCAGCAGTGAACTCGACAGGGGCTTTGGAAACACCATATATTTT. Its translation: CASSELDRGFGNTIYF. The complete variable domain, with remaining parts taken from reference TRBV25-1 and TRBJ1-3, reads EADIYQTPRYLVIGTGKKITLECSQTMGHDKMYWYQQDPGMELHLIHYSYGVNSTEKGDLSSESTVSRIRTEHFPLTLESARPSHTSQYLCASSELDRGFGNTIYFGEGSWLTVV.

The rearrangement links TRBV27 to TRBJ1-2; maybe TRBD1 (5 bases). Trimming cost V 1 base and J 8 bases, with 14 bases left between them. There are 14 residues in the CDR3. The germline gives CDR1 MNHEY, CDR2 SMNVEV (reference sequence). The CDR3 region has the DNA TGTGCCAGCAGTTTATGGGGCGGACGGGGGGGCTACACCTTC. Its protein is CASSLWGGRGGYTF.

The chain links TRBV2 to TRBJ2-7; 8 bases map to TRBD2. J was trimmed by 5 bases and V by 8 bases; bases with no gene match: 8. This CDR3 comprises 13 residues. In germline, CDR1 is SNHLY, CDR2 FYNNEI. The CDR3 spells CASVSGRINEQYF. The CDR3 DNA reads TGTGCCAGCGTCAGCGGGAGAATCAACGAGCAGTACTTC.

J is TRBJ2-3 and V is TRBV11-2; no clear D. Deletions cut 2 bases from V and 5 bases from J, with 5 bases between. Germline V gene sequence: CDR1 SGHAT, CDR2 FQNNGV. The CDR3 has 12 amino acids. CDR3 protein: CASSLMRDTQYF. CDR3 DNA sequence: TGTGCCAGCAGCTTAATGAGAGATACGCAGTATTTT.